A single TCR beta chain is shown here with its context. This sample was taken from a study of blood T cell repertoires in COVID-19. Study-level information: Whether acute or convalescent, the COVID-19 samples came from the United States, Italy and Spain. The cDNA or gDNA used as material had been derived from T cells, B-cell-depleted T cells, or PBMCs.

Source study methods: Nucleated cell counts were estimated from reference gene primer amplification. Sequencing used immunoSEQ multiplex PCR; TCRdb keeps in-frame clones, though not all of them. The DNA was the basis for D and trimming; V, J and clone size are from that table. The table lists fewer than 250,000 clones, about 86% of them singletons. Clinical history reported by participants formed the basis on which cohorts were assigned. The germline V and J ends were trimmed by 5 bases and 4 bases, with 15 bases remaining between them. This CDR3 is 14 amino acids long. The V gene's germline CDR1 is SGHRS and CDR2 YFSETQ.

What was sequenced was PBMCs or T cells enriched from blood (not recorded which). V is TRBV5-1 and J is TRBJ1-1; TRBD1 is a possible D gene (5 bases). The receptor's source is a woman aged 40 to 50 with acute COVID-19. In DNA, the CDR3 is TGCGCCAGCAGTTTATCTCAGGGATCCACTGAAGCTTTCTTT. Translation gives CASSLSQGSTEAFF. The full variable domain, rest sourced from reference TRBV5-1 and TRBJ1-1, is KAGVTQTPRYLIKTRGQQVTLSCSPISGHRSVSWYQQTPGQGLQFLFEYFSETQRNKGNFPGRFSGRQFSNSRSEMNVSTLELGDSALYLCASSLSQGSTEAFFGQGTRLTVV.